These T cell receptor beta chains were read from a single sample in a study of blood T cell repertoires in COVID-19. Sequencing was performed with immunoSEQ multiplex PCR; in TCRdb, only in-frame clones are kept and a portion is missing. The table includes approximately 250,000 clones, roughly nine tenths detected once. Sequencing was carried out using peripheral blood. All receptors derive from a man between 18 and 35 years old with active or convalescent COVID-19. Each CDR3 is given with its conserved first and last residue. The D gene is left open where the match is weak.

j_gene,v_gene,d_gene,CDR3aa,CDR3nt
TRBJ1-3,TRBV7-9,-,CASSLDGSGNTIYF,TGTGCCAGCAGCTTAGACGGCTCTGGAAACACCATATATTTT
TRBJ2-7,TRBV2,TRBD1,CASSEAKDRGSYEQYF,TGTGCCAGCAGTGAAGCTAAGGACAGGGGCTCCTACGAGCAGTACTTC
TRBJ2-7,TRBV28,TRBD1,CASSLTGKGGEQYF,TGTGCCAGCAGCCTGACAGGGAAGGGTGGCGAGCAGTACTTC
TRBJ1-1,TRBV11-2,-,CASSFGFSNTEAFF,TGTGCCAGCAGCTTCGGGTTCTCGAACACTGAAGCTTTCTTT
TRBJ1-1,TRBV6-5,-,CASSYEENTEAFF,TGTGCCAGCAGTTACGAGGAGAACACTGAAGCTTTCTTT
TRBJ2-1,TRBV14,-,CASSLRLTYNEQFF,TGTGCCAGCAGCCTCAGACTTACCTACAATGAGCAGTTCTTC
TRBJ1-1,TRBV7-2,TRBD1,CASSFSSGQGNTEAFF,TGTGCCAGCAGCTTTAGCTCGGGACAGGGAAACACTGAAGCTTTCTTT
TRBJ1-2,TRBV28,-,CASSFGQSDYGYTF,TGTGCCAGCAGTTTCGGACAGTCCGACTATGGCTACACCTTC
TRBJ2-7,TRBV7-2,-,CASSLGLYYEQYF,TGTGCCAGCAGCTTAGGACTCTACTACGAGCAGTACTTC
TRBJ2-5,TRBV19,TRBD1,CASSIVWGGHRGTQYF,TGTGCCAGTAGTATAGTTTGGGGTGGCCACAGGGGGACCCAGTACTTC